This paragraph reports one T cell receptor (beta chain). At one end, the junction sequence differs from germline, possibly due to a read error. CDR1 MNHEY and CDR2 SVGAGI come from the germline V gene. The CDR3 is 11 residues long. This entry is derived from a study of blood T cell repertoires in COVID-19. About the research overall: Samples representing acute and convalescent COVID-19 were sourced from the United States, Italy and Spain. T cells, B-cell-depleted T cells, or PBMCs supplied cDNA or gDNA.

In the original analysis: It was from reference gene primer amplification that nucleated cell counts were estimated. Sequencing was performed with immunoSEQ multiplex PCR; in TCRdb, only in-frame clones are kept and a portion is missing. The V and J calls and clone size were taken over from that table, and D and trimming were inferred from the DNA. The repertoire holds 120,000 or so clones, roughly 69% seen once, with roughly 2% in the top ten. This clonotype was obtained from a woman in her seventies with acute or convalescent COVID-19. Material for sequencing was peripheral blood. This chain connects TRBV6-5 to TRBJ1-2; D gene uncertain. The CDR3 nucleotides are TGTGCCAGCAGTTACGAATCGACAACCAACTTC. It translates to CASSYESTTNF.